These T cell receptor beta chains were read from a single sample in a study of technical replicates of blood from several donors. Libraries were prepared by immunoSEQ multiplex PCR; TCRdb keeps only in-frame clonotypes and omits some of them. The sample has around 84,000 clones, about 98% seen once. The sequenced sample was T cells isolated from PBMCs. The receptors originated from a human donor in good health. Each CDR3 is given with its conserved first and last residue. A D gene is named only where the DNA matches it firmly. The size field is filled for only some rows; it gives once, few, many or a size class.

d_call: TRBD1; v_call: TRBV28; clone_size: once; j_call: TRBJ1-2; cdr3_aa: CASSAGTGVGGYTF; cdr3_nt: TGTGCCAGCAGTGCCGGGACAGGGGTAGGTGGCTACACCTTC
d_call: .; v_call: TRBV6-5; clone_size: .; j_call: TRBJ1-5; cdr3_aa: CASSYSVTAGNQPQHF; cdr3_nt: TGTGCCAGCAGTTACTCGGTAACCGCAGGCAATCAGCCCCAGCATTTT
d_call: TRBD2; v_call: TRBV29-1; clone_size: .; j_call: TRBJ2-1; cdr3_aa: CSAPGLAGSNEQFF; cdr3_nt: TGCAGCGCTCCGGGACTAGCGGGAAGCAATGAGCAGTTCTTC
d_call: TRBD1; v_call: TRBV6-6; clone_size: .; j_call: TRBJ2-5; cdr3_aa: CASSRRGRVGMETQYF; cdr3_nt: TGTGCCAGCAGTCGCAGGGGGCGAGTTGGTATGGAGACCCAGTACTTC
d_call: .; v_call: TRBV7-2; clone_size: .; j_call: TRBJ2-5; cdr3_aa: CASSRNGGLKTQYF; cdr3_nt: TGTGCCAGCAGCCGTAATGGGGGCTTGAAGACCCAGTACTTC
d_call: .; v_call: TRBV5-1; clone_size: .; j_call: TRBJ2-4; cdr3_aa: CASSPTVTLAKNIQYF; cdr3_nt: TGCGCCAGCAGCCCGACAGTTACTCTAGCCAAAAACATTCAGTACTTC
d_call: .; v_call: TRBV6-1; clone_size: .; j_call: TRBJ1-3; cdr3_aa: CASSERRISGNTIYF; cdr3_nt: TGTGCCAGCAGTGAAAGGCGGATCTCTGGAAACACCATATATTTT
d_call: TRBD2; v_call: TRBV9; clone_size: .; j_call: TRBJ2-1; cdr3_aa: CASSLPGGRDNEQFF; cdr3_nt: TGTGCCAGCAGCCTCCCGGGGGGGCGTGACAATGAGCAGTTCTTC
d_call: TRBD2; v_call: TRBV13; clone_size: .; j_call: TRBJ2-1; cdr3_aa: CASTRTGGGNEQFF; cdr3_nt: TGTGCCAGCACAAGAACGGGAGGGGGCAATGAGCAGTTCTTC
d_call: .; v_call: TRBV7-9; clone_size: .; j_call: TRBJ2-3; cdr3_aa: CASSASTRRDTQYF; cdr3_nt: TGTGCCAGCAGCGCGTCGACTAGGAGAGATACGCAGTATTTT
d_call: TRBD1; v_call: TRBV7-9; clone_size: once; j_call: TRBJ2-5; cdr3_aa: CASSPHRSDRDGETQYF; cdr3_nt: TGTGCCAGCAGCCCCCACCGGAGTGACAGGGATGGAGAGACCCAGTACTTC
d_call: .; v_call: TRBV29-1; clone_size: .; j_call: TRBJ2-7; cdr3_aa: CSVLTGSSYEQYF; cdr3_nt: TGCAGCGTCCTAACAGGGTCCTCCTACGAGCAGTACTTC
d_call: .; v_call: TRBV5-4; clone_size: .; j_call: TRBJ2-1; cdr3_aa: CASKGGQYNEQFF; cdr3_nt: TGTGCCAGCAAGGGGGGACAGTACAATGAGCAGTTCTTC
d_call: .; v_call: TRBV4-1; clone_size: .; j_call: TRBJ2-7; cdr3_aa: CASSPQGYEQYF; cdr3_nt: TGCGCCAGCAGCCCACAGGGCTACGAGCAGTACTTC
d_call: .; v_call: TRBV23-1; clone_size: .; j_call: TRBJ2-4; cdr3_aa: CASSHPAGNPGAKNIQYF; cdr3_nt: TGCGCCAGCAGTCATCCGGCGGGGAATCCTGGGGCCAAAAACATTCAGTACTTC
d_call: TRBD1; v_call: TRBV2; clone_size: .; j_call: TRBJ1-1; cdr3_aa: CASMAWTGETEAFF; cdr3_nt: TGTGCCAGCATGGCCTGGACAGGGGAAACTGAAGCTTTCTTT
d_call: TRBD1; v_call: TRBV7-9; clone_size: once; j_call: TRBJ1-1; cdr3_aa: CASAGTGKTEAFF; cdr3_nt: TGTGCCAGCGCCGGGACAGGGAAAACTGAAGCTTTCTTT
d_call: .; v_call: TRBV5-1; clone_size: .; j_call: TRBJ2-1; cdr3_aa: CASSFLDSNNEQFF; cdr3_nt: TGCGCCAGCAGCTTCTTGGACAGCAACAATGAGCAGTTCTTC
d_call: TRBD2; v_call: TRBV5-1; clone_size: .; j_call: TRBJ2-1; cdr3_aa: CASSFLAGGTNEQFF; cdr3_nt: TGCGCCAGCAGCTTTTTAGCGGGAGGAACCAATGAGCAGTTCTTC
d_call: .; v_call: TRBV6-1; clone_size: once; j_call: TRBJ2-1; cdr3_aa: CASSETPSYNEQFF; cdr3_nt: TGTGCCAGCAGTGAGACACCTTCCTACAATGAGCAGTTCTTC
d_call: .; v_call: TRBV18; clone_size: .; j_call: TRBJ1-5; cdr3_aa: CASSPPGGNQPQHF; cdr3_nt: TGTGCCAGCTCACCACCCGGGGGGAATCAGCCCCAGCATTTT
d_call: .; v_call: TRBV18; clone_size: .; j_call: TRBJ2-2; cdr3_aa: CASSQNPGLSTGELFF; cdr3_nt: TGTGCCAGCTCACAGAACCCCGGACTCTCCACCGGGGAGCTGTTTTTT